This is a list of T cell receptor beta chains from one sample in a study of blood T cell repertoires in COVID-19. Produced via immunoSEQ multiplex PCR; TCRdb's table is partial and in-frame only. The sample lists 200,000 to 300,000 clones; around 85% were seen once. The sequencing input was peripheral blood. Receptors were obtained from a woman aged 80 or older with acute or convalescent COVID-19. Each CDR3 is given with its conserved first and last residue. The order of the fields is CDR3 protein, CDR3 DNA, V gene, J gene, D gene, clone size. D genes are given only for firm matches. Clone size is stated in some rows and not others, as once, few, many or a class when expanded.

CASSSALREPTDTQYF,TGTGCCAGCAGCTCCGCCCTCAGGGAACCCACAGATACGCAGTATTTT,TRBV7-2,TRBJ2-3,NA,NA
CASSLKPTGSSTEAFF,TGTGCCAGTAGTCTCAAACCGACAGGTTCCAGCACTGAAGCTTTCTTT,TRBV19,TRBJ1-1,NA,NA
CASRGQGVGGYTF,TGTGCCAGCAGGGGACAGGGAGTTGGTGGCTACACCTTC,TRBV6-5,TRBJ1-2,TRBD1,NA
CASSPGQGGTGELFF,TGTGCCAGTAGCCCGGGACAGGGGGGCACCGGGGAGCTGTTTTTT,TRBV19,TRBJ2-2,TRBD1,NA
CAWSEGQGAHNSPLHF,TGTGCCTGGAGTGAAGGACAGGGGGCACATAATTCACCCCTCCACTTT,TRBV30,TRBJ1-6,TRBD1,NA
CASSLGQINQPQHF,TGCGCCAGCAGCCTGGGACAGATCAATCAGCCCCAGCATTTT,TRBV4-1,TRBJ1-5,TRBD1,NA
CASSLGWDSSGELFF,TGCGCCAGCAGCTTGGGATGGGACTCATCCGGGGAGCTGTTTTTT,TRBV5-1,TRBJ2-2,NA,NA
CSVSDRGLAGELFF,TGCAGCGTCTCGGACAGGGGGCTAGCCGGGGAGCTGTTTTTT,TRBV29-1,TRBJ2-2,TRBD1,NA
CATSRDRQSSGNTIYF,TGTGCCACCAGCAGAGATCGACAGAGCTCTGGAAACACCATATATTTT,TRBV15,TRBJ1-3,NA,NA
CASSDYRTGETQYF,TGTGCCAGCAGCGATTACCGGACAGGGGAGACCCAGTACTTC,TRBV5-4,TRBJ2-5,TRBD1,few
CASSPTGQGPSPLHF,TGCGCCAGCAGCCCAACCGGACAGGGGCCTTCACCCCTCCACTTT,TRBV5-1,TRBJ1-6,TRBD1,NA
CASSPLAGGLTGELFF,TGTGCCAGCAGCCCTCTAGCGGGGGGGCTCACCGGGGAGCTGTTTTTT,TRBV3-1/TRBV3-2,TRBJ2-2,TRBD2,NA
CSVGTGASNQPQHF,TGCAGCGTCGGGACAGGAGCTAGCAATCAGCCCCAGCATTTT,TRBV29-1,TRBJ1-5,TRBD1,once
CASSLTGSAGANVLTF,TGTGCCAGCAGCTTGACAGGTTCGGCTGGGGCCAACGTCCTGACTTTC,TRBV7-3,TRBJ2-6,NA,NA
CASSLDGDYNEQFF,TGTGCCAGCAGCTTAGACGGGGACTACAATGAGCAGTTCTTC,TRBV7-2,TRBJ2-1,NA,NA
CASSFRYSNQPQHF,TGTGCCAGCAGCTTTCGCTATAGCAATCAGCCCCAGCATTTT,TRBV5-6,TRBJ1-5,NA,once
CASSPRDRHNSPLHF,TGTGCCAGTAGTCCGCGGGACAGGCATAATTCACCCCTCCACTTT,TRBV19,TRBJ1-6,TRBD1,NA
CASSVGQGQNTGELFF,TGTGCCAGCAGCGTAGGACAGGGGCAAAACACCGGGGAGCTGTTTTTT,TRBV9,TRBJ2-2,TRBD1,NA
CAITTGQDNSPLHF,TGTGCCATCACGACAGGGCAAGATAATTCACCCCTCCACTTT,TRBV10-3,TRBJ1-6,TRBD1,NA
CASRTEMNTEAFF,TGTGCCAGCAGAACAGAGATGAACACTGAAGCTTTCTTT,TRBV2,TRBJ1-1,NA,NA
CASSEDRGSYNEQFF,TGTGCCAGCAGTGAGGACAGAGGGTCCTACAATGAGCAGTTCTTC,TRBV2,TRBJ2-1,NA,NA
CASSPPVTGVFEAFF,TGTGCCAGCTCACCACCCGTGACAGGGGTCTTTGAAGCTTTCTTT,TRBV18,TRBJ1-1,TRBD1,once
CASSPTRTDPRGTDTQYF,TGTGCCAGCTCACCGACAAGGACAGACCCGCGAGGCACAGATACGCAGTATTTT,TRBV18,TRBJ2-3,NA,NA
CASSPGRVDTGELFF,TGTGCCAGCTCACCAGGCAGGGTGGACACCGGGGAGCTGTTTTTT,TRBV18,TRBJ2-2,NA,NA
CASSGGGGNTIYF,TGTGCCAGTTCAGGGGGTGGTGGAAACACCATATATTTT,TRBV6-5,TRBJ1-3,TRBD1,NA
CASSFEGNTEAFF,TGTGCCAGCAGCTTTGAGGGGAACACTGAAGCTTTCTTT,TRBV7-9,TRBJ1-1,NA,NA
CAGETGSGNTIYF,TGTGCCGGGGAGACGGGTTCTGGAAACACCATATATTTT,TRBV27,TRBJ1-3,NA,NA
CASSLGRQGRKNTEAFF,TGTGCCAGCAGTTTAGGTCGACAGGGGAGGAAGAACACTGAAGCTTTCTTT,TRBV27,TRBJ1-1,TRBD1,few
CASSDGGAGGTEAFF,TGTGCCAGCAGTGACGGTGGGGCCGGGGGGACTGAAGCTTTCTTT,TRBV2,TRBJ1-1,NA,NA
CASTPGGANSPLHF,TGTGCCAGCACCCCGGGGGGGGCCAATTCACCCCTCCACTTT,TRBV28,TRBJ1-6,NA,NA
CASSLGTGSRNQPQHF,TGTGCCAGCAGCTTAGGGACAGGGTCACGTAATCAGCCCCAGCATTTT,TRBV7-9,TRBJ1-5,TRBD1,few
CASSVVSGGQETQYF,TGTGCCAGCAGCGTAGTGAGCGGCGGCCAAGAGACCCAGTACTTC,TRBV9,TRBJ2-5,NA,NA
CAISERGGTGGSEAFF,TGTGCCATCAGTGAGAGAGGGGGGACAGGGGGAAGTGAAGCTTTCTTT,TRBV10-3,TRBJ1-1,TRBD1,NA
CASRQGANQPQHF,TGTGCCAGCCGACAGGGGGCTAATCAGCCCCAGCATTTT,TRBV2,TRBJ1-5,TRBD1,NA
CASSLPPLGGVGNTEAFF,TGTGCCAGCAGCTTACCCCCACTAGGTGGGGTGGGGAACACTGAAGCTTTCTTT,TRBV7-6,TRBJ1-1,NA,NA
CASSPKLRHYNEQFF,TGTGCCAGCAGCCCTAAACTGCGACATTACAATGAGCAGTTCTTC,TRBV7-8,TRBJ2-1,NA,once
CASSLTSTNIQYF,TGTGCCAGCAGTTTGACTAGCACAAACATTCAGTACTTC,TRBV28,TRBJ2-4,TRBD2,NA
CATSSPLQGLNGYTF,TGTGCCACCAGCAGCCCCCTCCAGGGTCTTAATGGCTACACCTTC,TRBV15,TRBJ1-2,NA,NA
CAIRGTGEETQYF,TGTGCCATACGGGGGACAGGGGAAGAGACCCAGTACTTC,TRBV2,TRBJ2-5,TRBD1,NA
CASSYRTGGFTNEKLFF,TGTGCCAGCAGCTACCGGACAGGGGGCTTTACTAATGAAAAACTGTTTTTT,TRBV7-8,TRBJ1-4,TRBD1,NA
CASSPAQRGSQETQYF,TGTGCCAGCAGCCCAGCACAGCGGGGGTCCCAAGAGACCCAGTACTTC,TRBV16,TRBJ2-5,TRBD2,few
CASSPLGSGWAGELFF,TGTGCCAGCAGCCCGCTCGGCTCGGGGTGGGCCGGGGAGCTGTTTTTT,TRBV7-9,TRBJ2-2,NA,NA
CASSSVDRVGDTQYF,TGTGCCAGCAGCTCAGTGGACAGGGTAGGAGATACGCAGTATTTT,TRBV7-9,TRBJ2-3,TRBD1,few
CASSLGLGTSIGDEQFF,TGTGCCAGCAGCTTAGGATTGGGTACAAGTATCGGGGATGAGCAGTTCTTC,TRBV11-2,TRBJ2-1,NA,NA
CAIRDRDSGNTIYF,TGTGCCATCAGAGACAGGGATTCTGGAAACACCATATATTTT,TRBV10-3,TRBJ1-3,TRBD1,NA
CASSLAQGTEAFF,TGTGCCAGCAGCTTAGCGCAGGGGACTGAAGCTTTCTTT,TRBV7-9,TRBJ1-1,NA,NA
CASDSSGGYGGTQYF,TGTGCCAGCGACTCCAGCGGGGGGTACGGGGGTACGCAGTATTTT,TRBV2,TRBJ2-3,TRBD2,NA
CSGGTGDYGYTF,TGCAGCGGGGGGACAGGGGACTATGGCTACACCTTC,TRBV29-1,TRBJ1-2,TRBD1,NA
CASNHRQGRIGSSSNQPQHF,TGTGCCAGTAACCATAGACAGGGCAGGATAGGATCGAGTAGCAATCAGCCCCAGCATTTT,TRBV19,TRBJ1-5,TRBD1,NA
CASSLDRGKDTQYF,TGTGCCAGCAGCTTAGACCGGGGGAAGGACACGCAGTATTTT,TRBV7-2,TRBJ2-3,NA,NA
CASSLQASNYEQYF,TGCGCCAGCAGCTTGCAAGCGTCTAACTACGAGCAGTACTTC,TRBV5-1,TRBJ2-7,NA,NA